Below are 20 T cell receptor beta chains sequenced from a single sample in a study of shared T cell receptors in the human thymus. Here immunoSEQ multiplex PCR was the method, and the copy in TCRdb shows in-frame clones only, minus some. Here the sample spans about 380,000 clones, 95% being singletons. The sample comprised thymocytes. The receptors stem from a human donor.

This clone was picked up one time. The genes are TRBV29-1 and TRBJ1-5; maybe TRBD1 (6 bases). The CDR3 sequence is 13 residues long. Deletions cut 0 bases from V and 7 bases from J, with 10 bases between. CDR1 SQVTM and CDR2 ANQGSEA come from the germline V gene. CDR3 sequence: CSVEEVGGQPQHF. CDR3 sequence (DNA): TGCAGCGTTGAAGAGGTAGGGGGGCAGCCCCAGCATTTT.

The chain couples TRBV5-8 to TRBJ2-4; 9 nucleotides line up with TRBD1. The V and J ends lost 2 bases and 4 bases, in that order; junction bases with no gene match: 4. Germline CDR1 reads SGHTS; CDR2 reads YDEGEE. The CDR3 has 15 residues. The CDR3 is CASSLTGTGKNIQYF. CDR3 DNA: TGTGCCAGCAGCTTAACTGGGACAGGGAAAAACATTCAGTACTTC.

This chain uses TRBV28 with TRBJ2-4; D is possibly TRBD1 (6 bases). Germline CDR1 is MDHEN and CDR2 is SYDVKM. V gave up 7 bases and J gave up 0 bases, with 13 bases separating them. The CDR3 runs to 15 residues. This CDR3 reads CASIKGEIAKNIQYF. CDR3 in DNA: TGTGCCAGCATAAAGGGGGAAATAGCCAAAAACATTCAGTACTTC.

The chain has TRBV28 and TRBJ2-1; TRBD2 aligns across 7 bases. Unmatched junction bases numbered 8, after V lost 3 bases and J lost 15 bases. CDR1 is MDHEN and CDR2 is SYDVKM in the germline V gene. The CDR3 covers 12 residues. CDR3 DNA sequence: TGTGCCAGCAGTTTTCGGGGGAGGGCCTCGTTCTTC. It encodes CASSFRGRASFF. Drawing the rest from reference TRBV28 and TRBJ2-1, the complete variable domain is DVKVTQSSRYLVKRTGEKVFLECVQDMDHENMFWYRQDPGLGLRLIYFSYDVKMKEKGDIPEGYSVSREKKERFSLILESASTNQTSMYLCASSFRGRASFFGPGTRLTVL.

The V gene is TRBV11-3, the J gene TRBJ1-3, with 8 bases fitting TRBD1. After removal of 1 base from V and 4 bases from J, the junction contained 3 bases not matched to a gene. This CDR3 spans 15 amino acids. The V gene's germline CDR1 is SGHNT and CDR2 YENEEA. Written as DNA, the CDR3 is TGTGCCAGCAGCTTAGGACAGGGGAGGGGAAACACCATATATTTT. It codes for CASSLGQGRGNTIYF.

This rearrangement joins TRBV18 to TRBJ2-3, with D possibly TRBD1 on 8 matching bases. The V end was cut by 1 base, the J end by 5 bases, with 16 bases between. The length of the CDR3 is 16 residues. CDR1 and CDR2 (germline): KGHSH, LQKENI. CDR3: CASSPLRTGREDTQYF. The CDR3 nucleotides are TGTGCCAGCTCACCACTCAGGACAGGGAGGGAAGATACGCAGTATTTT.

The chain employs TRBV9 and TRBJ2-5, with 8 bases aligning to TRBD1. Germline V lookup: CDR1 SGDLS, CDR2 YYNGEE. The trim removed 0 bases at V and 4 bases at J, leaving 8 bases unmatched. This CDR3 comprises 16 residues. The CDR3: CASSVGRQGAGETQYF. The CDR3 bases are TGTGCCAGCAGCGTAGGAAGGCAGGGGGCGGGAGAGACCCAGTACTTC. Full variable domain (missing parts from reference TRBV9 and TRBJ2-5): DSGVTQTPKHLITATGQRVTLRCSPRSGDLSVYWYQQSLDQGLQFLIQYYNGEERAKGNILERFSAQQFPDLHSELNLSSLELGDSALYFCASSVGRQGAGETQYFGPGTRLLVL.

The rearrangement links TRBV28 to TRBJ2-5; D is possibly TRBD1 (6 bases). The V end lost 2 bases, the J end lost 5 bases, and 18 bases lay between the germline ends. The CDR3 extends over 16 amino acids. CDR1 MDHEN and CDR2 SYDVKM come from the germline V gene. The CDR3 region is CASSLRSCWGPETQYF. In DNA form, the CDR3 reads TGTGCCAGCAGTTTAAGATCCTGTTGGGGGCCGGAGACCCAGTACTTC. The variable domain in full, with the rest retrieved from reference TRBV28 and TRBJ2-5, is DVKVTQSSRYLVKRTGEKVFLECVQDMDHENMFWYRQDPGLGLRLIYFSYDVKMKEKGDIPEGYSVSREKKERFSLILESASTNQTSMYLCASSLRSCWGPETQYFGPGTRLLVL.

The rearrangement links TRBV27 to TRBJ2-7; D might be TRBD1 (5 bases). Trimming left V 3 bases short and J 5 bases short, with 11 bases between. Germline-derived CDR1 and CDR2 are MNHEY and SMNVEV (reference sequence). CDR3 length: 13 amino acids. The DNA of the CDR3 is TGTGCCAGCAGTTTCAGGGTGCGGAACGAGCAGTACTTC. Amino acid sequence: CASSFRVRNEQYF.

This clone is a singleton in its sample. This chain uses TRBV7-2 with TRBJ1-4; 9 nucleotides line up with TRBD1. The CDR3 consists of 15 residues. Germline CDR1 is SGHTA and CDR2 is FQGNSA. The V and J ends lost 5 bases and 8 bases, in that order; junction bases with no gene match: 9. The CDR3 loop is CASSTRDREAEKLFF. The CDR3 DNA sequence: TGTGCCAGCAGCACTCGGGACAGGGAAGCGGAAAAACTGTTTTTT.

The chain has TRBV30 and TRBJ2-1; possible D gene TRBD1, 6 bases. This CDR3 is 14 amino acids long. V lost 3 bases and J lost 10, with 19 bases in between. The V gene's germline CDR1 is GTSNPN and CDR2 SVGIG (reference sequence). In nucleotides, the CDR3 is TGTGCCTGGAGCCAGGGGCTGAAAAAAACGGAGCAGTTCTTC. Translated, it gives CAWSQGLKKTEQFF.

In its sample, this clone was seen once. This chain connects TRBV2 to TRBJ2-1, with a tentative D call TRBD1 (6 bases). The V and J ends lost 0 bases and 4 bases respectively, with 13 bases between them. The CDR3 has 16 amino acids. Germline-derived CDR1 and CDR2 are SNHLY and FYNNEI. DNA for the CDR3: TGTGCCAGCAGTGAAGCAGGTCAGGGGAGATACAATGAGCAGTTCTTC. This gives the protein CASSEAGQGRYNEQFF.

This clone is a singleton in its sample. V gene TRBV14 combines with J gene TRBJ2-7, with D maybe TRBD1 (6 bases). The CDR3 is 14 amino acids. The germline gives CDR1 SGHDN, CDR2 FVKESK. V lost 4 bases and J 5 bases, leaving 15 bases between the germline ends. The CDR3 is CASSLQTGRDEQYF. CDR3 coding DNA: TGTGCCAGCAGCCTTCAGACAGGTAGGGACGAGCAGTACTTC.

The chain combines TRBV7-2 with TRBJ1-1; tentative D call: TRBD1 (5 bases). CDR1 SGHTA and CDR2 FQGNSA come from the germline V gene. Trimming stripped 3 bases from V and 8 bases from J, with 22 bases between. This CDR3 is built from 16 residues. Here the CDR3 reads CASSFSYLQGGSEAFF. CDR3 nucleotide sequence: TGTGCCAGCAGCTTTAGTTATCTCCAGGGTGGGTCCGAAGCTTTCTTT.

The chain joins TRBV6-5 to TRBJ2-1; TRBD2 matches at 8 bases. Per the germline V gene, CDR1 is MNHEY and CDR2 is SVGAGI. The CDR3 sequence is 16 residues long. Trimming took 0 bases from V and 9 from J; bases not matched to a gene: 10. CDR3 loop: CASSYSAASGRSEQFF. The DNA of the CDR3 is TGTGCCAGCAGTTACTCGGCTGCGAGCGGGAGATCTGAGCAGTTCTTC.

The gene calls are TRBV7-9 and TRBJ2-1; 11 bases match TRBD2. The CDR3 covers 15 residues. The ends lost 5 bases at V and 6 bases at J; junction bases unmatched: 6. The germline CDR1 and CDR2 sequences are SEHNR and FQNEAQ (reference sequence). The CDR3 loop is CASSPPLAGGNEQFF. DNA for the CDR3: TGTGCCAGCAGCCCACCCCTAGCGGGAGGCAATGAGCAGTTCTTC.

This rearrangement joins TRBV27 to TRBJ2-7; 12 bases map to TRBD1. The germline gives CDR1 MNHEY, CDR2 SMNVEV (reference sequence). This CDR3 contains 14 residues. The trim removed 6 bases at V and 6 bases at J, leaving 6 bases unmatched. The chain's CDR3 is CASSRGTGGGEQYF. DNA for the CDR3: TGTGCCAGCAGCCGAGGGACAGGGGGCGGCGAGCAGTACTTC.

The chain uses TRBV5-1 and TRBJ2-7; TRBD2 agrees at 9 bases. This CDR3 is 16 amino acids long. V lost 4 bases, J lost 1 base, and 9 bases stayed unmatched. CDR1 and CDR2 (germline): SGHRS, YFSETQ. The CDR3 protein is CASSGLGAGGSYEQYF. The CDR3 DNA sequence: TGCGCCAGCAGCGGCCTCGGAGCGGGAGGTTCCTACGAGCAGTACTTC.

The sample holds a few counts of this clone. This chain uses TRBV6-4 with TRBJ2-1; 8 bases are shared with TRBD2. CDR1 and CDR2 (germline): MRHNA, SNTAGT. V shed 6 bases, J shed 5 bases, and the junction held 9 bases outside the gene matches. The CDR3 consists of 15 residues. This CDR3 reads CASRSAGVKDNEQFF. CDR3 in DNA: TGTGCCAGCAGATCAGCGGGAGTAAAGGACAATGAGCAGTTCTTC.

CDR3 DNA: TGTGCCAGCAGCCCCTCGGGGCATGGCGGGGAGCTGTTTTTT. Translation gives CASSPSGHGGELFF. V is TRBV28 and J is TRBJ2-2; D is perhaps TRBD1 or TRBD2 (5 bases each). V lost 6 bases to trimming and J lost 7 bases, with 15 bases between them. The germline V gene has CDR1 MDHEN and CDR2 SYDVKM. This CDR3 is 14 amino acids long.